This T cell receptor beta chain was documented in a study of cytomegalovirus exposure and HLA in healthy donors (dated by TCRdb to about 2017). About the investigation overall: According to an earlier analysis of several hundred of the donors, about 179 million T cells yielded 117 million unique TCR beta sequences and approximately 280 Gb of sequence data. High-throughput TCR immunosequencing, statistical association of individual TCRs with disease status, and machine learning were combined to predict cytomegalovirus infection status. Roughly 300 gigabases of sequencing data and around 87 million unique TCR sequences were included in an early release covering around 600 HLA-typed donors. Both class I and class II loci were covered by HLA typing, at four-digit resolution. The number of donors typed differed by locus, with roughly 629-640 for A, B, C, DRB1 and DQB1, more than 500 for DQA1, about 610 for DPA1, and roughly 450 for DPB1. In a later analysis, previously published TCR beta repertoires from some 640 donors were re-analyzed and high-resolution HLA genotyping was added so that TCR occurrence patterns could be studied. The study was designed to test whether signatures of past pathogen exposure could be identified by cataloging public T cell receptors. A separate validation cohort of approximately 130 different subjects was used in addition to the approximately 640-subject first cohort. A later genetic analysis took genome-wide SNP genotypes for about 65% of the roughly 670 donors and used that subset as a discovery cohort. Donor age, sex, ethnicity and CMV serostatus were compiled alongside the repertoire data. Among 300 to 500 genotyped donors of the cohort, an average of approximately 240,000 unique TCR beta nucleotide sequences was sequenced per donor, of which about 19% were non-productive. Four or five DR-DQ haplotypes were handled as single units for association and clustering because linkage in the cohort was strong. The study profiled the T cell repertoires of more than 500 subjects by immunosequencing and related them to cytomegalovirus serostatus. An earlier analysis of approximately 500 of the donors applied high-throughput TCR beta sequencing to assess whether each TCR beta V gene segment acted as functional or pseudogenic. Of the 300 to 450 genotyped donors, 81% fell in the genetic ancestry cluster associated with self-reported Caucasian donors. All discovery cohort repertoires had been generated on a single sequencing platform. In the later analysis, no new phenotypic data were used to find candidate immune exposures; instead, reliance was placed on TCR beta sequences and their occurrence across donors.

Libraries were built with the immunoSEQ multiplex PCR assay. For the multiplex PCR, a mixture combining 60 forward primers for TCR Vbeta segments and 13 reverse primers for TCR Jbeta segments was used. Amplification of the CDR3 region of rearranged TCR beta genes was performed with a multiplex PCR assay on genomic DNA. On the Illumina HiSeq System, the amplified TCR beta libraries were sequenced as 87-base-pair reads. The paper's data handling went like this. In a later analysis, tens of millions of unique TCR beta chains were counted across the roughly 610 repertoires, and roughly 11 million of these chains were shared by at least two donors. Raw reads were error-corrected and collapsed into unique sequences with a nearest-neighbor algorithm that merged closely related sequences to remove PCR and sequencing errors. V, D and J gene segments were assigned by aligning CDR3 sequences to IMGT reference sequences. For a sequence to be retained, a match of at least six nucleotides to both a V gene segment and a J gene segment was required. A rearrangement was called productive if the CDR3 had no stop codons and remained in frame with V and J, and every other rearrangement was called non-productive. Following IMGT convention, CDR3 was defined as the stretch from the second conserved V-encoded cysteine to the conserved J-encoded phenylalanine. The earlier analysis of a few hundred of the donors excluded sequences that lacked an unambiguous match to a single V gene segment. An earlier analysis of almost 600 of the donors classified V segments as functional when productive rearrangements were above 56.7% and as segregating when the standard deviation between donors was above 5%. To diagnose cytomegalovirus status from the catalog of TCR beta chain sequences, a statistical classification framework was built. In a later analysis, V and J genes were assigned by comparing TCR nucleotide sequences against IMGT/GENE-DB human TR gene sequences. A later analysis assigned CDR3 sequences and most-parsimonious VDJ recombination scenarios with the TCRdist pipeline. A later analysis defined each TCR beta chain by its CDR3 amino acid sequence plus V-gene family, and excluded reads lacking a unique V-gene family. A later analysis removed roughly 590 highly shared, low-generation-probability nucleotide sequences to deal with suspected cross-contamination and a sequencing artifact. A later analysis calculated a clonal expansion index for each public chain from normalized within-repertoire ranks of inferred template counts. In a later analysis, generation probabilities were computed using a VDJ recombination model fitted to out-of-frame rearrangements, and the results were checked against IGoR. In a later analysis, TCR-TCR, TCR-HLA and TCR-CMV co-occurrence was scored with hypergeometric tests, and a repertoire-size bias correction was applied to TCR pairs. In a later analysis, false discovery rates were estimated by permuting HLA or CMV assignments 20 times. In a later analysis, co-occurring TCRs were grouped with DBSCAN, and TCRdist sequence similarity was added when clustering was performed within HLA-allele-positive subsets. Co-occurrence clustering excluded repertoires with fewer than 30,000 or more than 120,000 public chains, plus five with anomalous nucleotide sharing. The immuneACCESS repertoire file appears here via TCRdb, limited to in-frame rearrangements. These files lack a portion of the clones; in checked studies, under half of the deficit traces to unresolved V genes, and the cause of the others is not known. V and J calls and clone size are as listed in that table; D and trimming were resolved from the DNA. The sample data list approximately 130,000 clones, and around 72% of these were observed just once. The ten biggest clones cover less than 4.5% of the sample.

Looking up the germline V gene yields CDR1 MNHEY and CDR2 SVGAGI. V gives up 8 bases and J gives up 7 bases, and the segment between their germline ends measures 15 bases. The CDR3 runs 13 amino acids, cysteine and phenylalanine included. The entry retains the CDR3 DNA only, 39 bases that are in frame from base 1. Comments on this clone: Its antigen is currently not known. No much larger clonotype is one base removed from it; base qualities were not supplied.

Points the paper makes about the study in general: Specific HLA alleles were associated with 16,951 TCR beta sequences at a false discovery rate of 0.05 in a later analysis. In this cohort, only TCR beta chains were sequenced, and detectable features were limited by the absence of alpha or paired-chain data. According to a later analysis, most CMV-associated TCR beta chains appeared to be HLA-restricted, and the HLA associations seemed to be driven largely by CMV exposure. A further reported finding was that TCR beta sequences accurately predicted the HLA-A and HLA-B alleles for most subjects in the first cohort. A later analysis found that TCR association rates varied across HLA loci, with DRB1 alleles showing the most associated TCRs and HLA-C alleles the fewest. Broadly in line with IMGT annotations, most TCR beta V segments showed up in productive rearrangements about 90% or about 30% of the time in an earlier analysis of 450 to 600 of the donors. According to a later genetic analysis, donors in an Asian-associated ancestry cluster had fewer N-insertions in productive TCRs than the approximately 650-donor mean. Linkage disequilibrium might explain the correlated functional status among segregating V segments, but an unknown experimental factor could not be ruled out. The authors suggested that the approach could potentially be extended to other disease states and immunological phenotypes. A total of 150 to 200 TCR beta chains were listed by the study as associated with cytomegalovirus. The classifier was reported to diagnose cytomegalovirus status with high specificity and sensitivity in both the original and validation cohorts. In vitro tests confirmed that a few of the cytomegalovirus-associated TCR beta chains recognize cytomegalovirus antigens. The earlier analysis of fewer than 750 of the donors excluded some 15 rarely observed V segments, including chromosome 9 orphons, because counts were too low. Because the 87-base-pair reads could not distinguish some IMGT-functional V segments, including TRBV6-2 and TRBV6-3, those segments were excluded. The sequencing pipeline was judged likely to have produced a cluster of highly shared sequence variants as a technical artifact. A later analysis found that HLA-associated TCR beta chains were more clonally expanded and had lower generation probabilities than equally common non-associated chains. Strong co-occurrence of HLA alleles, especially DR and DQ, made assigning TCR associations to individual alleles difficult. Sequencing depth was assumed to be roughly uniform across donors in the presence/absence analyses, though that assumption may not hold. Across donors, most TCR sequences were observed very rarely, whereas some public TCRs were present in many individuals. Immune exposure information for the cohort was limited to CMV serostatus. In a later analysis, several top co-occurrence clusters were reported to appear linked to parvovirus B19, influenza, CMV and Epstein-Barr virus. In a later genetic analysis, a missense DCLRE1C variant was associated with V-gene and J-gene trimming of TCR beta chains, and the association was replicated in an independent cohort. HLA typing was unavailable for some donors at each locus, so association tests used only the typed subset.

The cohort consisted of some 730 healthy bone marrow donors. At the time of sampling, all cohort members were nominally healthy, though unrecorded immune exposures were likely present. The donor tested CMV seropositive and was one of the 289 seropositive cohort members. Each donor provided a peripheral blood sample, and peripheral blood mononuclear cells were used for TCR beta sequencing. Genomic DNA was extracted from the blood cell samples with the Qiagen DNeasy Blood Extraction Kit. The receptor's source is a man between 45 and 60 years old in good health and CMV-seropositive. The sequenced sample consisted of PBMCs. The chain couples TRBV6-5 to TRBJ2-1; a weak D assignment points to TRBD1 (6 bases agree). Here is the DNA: TGTGCCAGCCTGGACAGCCTACGTAATGAGCAGTTCTTC. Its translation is CASLDSLRNEQFF.